The 21 T cell receptor beta chains given below trace back to one sample, sequenced in a study of T cells in women clearing cervical HPV infection. Libraries were prepared by immunoSEQ multiplex PCR; TCRdb keeps only in-frame clonotypes and omits some of them. This table lists roughly 22,000 clones. What was sequenced was blood buffy coat. These receptors were obtained from a woman between 18 and 69 years old with a cervical HPV16 infection that either progressed to CIN3+ or cleared (not recorded which).

A note on this clone: The read is 3 residues too short to cover the CDR3 end, so that end is filled in from the germline J gene. The chain has TRBV19 and TRBJ1-1; tentative D call: TRBD1 (6 bases). V was pared by 3 bases and J by 1 base, with 12 bases between. The CDR3 is made up of 15 amino acids. Germline-derived CDR1 and CDR2 are LNHDA and SQIVND (reference sequence). CDR3 DNA (partial): TGTGCCAGTAGTATGCTAGGACAGCAGAACACTGAA. It specifies CASSMLGQQNTE. The whole CDR3 sequence is CASSMLGQQNTEAFF.

Turning to this clone: Coverage ceases 3 residues before the CDR3 finishes, and the germline J gene fills in the end. V usage is TRBV5-1 and J usage is TRBJ1-5; D gene ambiguous. Germline assignment: CDR1 SGHRS and CDR2 YFSETQ. The CDR3 consists of 15 residues. Trimming removed 2 bases from V and 0 bases from J, with 9 bases in between. The chain's CDR3 is CASSLNNLSNQPQHF. The sequenced part of the CDR3 DNA is TGCGCCAGCAGCTTAAACAATCTTAGCAATCAGCCC.

In regard to this clone: The read terminates 3 residues before the CDR3 end, so the remaining end is supplied by the germline J gene. The V and J genes are TRBV6-2 or TRBV6-3 and TRBJ2-1; D may be TRBD2 (5 bases). CDR1 is MNHEY and CDR2 is SVGEGT in the germline V gene. V lost 8 bases, J lost 0 bases, and 20 bases lay in between. The CDR3 is made up of 17 amino acids. The CDR3 bases that were read are TGTGCCAGCTCGGGTCCTATAGCGCGGAGCTCCTACAATGAG. Translation: CASSGPIARSSYNE. The entire CDR3 is CASSGPIARSSYNEQFF.

The CDR3 region is CASSPWGHREEGPQHF. The CDR3 DNA, read in part, is TGTGCCAGCAGCCCTTGGGGACACAGGGAAGAAGGGCCC. The chain carries TRBV12-3 or TRBV12-4 and TRBJ1-5; TRBD1 is a possible D gene (6 bases). The read terminates 3 residues ahead of where the CDR3 ends, so the germline J gene completes it. V was shortened by 6 bases and J by 9 bases, with 24 bases between the two germline ends. CDR3 length: 16 residues.

Comments on this clone: The read ends 3 residues shy of where the CDR3 ends; the end is completed using the germline J gene. The chain uses TRBV11-3 and TRBJ2-1, with 13 bases fitting TRBD2. Per the germline V gene, CDR1 is SGHNT and CDR2 is YENEEA. V lost 5 bases to trimming and J lost 9 bases; unmatched junction nucleotides: 7. The CDR3 totals 15 residues. CDR3 bases read: TGTGCCAGCAGCCCACTAGCGGGAGGGCCGGGTGAG. As protein: CASSPLAGGPGE. The full CDR3 is CASSPLAGGPGEQFF. The full variable domain, completed using reference TRBV11-3 and TRBJ2-1, is EAGVVQSPRYKIIEKKQPVAFWCNPISGHNTLYWYLQNLGQGPELLIRYENEEAVDDSQLPKDRFSAERLKGVDSTLKIQPAELGDSAVYLCASSPLAGGPGEQFFGPGTRLTVL.

In terms of frequency, this clone is large. The read is 3 residues too short to cover the CDR3 end, so that end is filled in from the germline J gene. The chain combines TRBV7-9 with TRBJ2-2; 10 bases align to TRBD1. The CDR3 runs 15 residues. V lost 5 bases and J lost 7; bases outside the gene matches: 7. Germline loops: CDR1 SEHNR, CDR2 FQNEAQ (reference sequence). The covered CDR3 bases are TGTGCCAGCAGCCGACAGGGGGCGCAGGGCGGGGAG. Residues: CASSRQGAQGGE. Given in full, the CDR3 is CASSRQGAQGGELFF. The whole variable domain, filled in from reference TRBV7-9 and TRBJ2-2, reads DTGVSQNPRHKITKRGQNVTFRCDPISEHNRLYWYRQTLGQGPEFLTYFQNEAQLEKSRLLSDRFSAERPKGSFSTLEIQRTEQGDSAMYLCASSRQGAQGGELFFGEGSRLTVL.

Note on this clone: The read comes to an end 3 residues before the CDR3 does, leaving the germline J gene to fill in the end. V and J are TRBV20-1 and TRBJ2-1, with 8 bases fitting TRBD2. Looked up from germline, CDR1 is DFQATT and CDR2 is SNEGSKA (reference sequence). With V trimmed by 6 bases and J by 8 bases, 18 bases remained unmatched. The CDR3 has 16 amino acids. The CDR3 DNA, read in part, is TGCAGTGCACAGAACCCTAGCGGGTTATTATCATATGAG. As protein: CSAQNPSGLLSYE. The entire CDR3 sequence reads CSAQNPSGLLSYEQFF.

Remarks on this clone: The read stops 3 residues short of the end of the CDR3; the missing end is completed from the germline J gene. The chain combines TRBV7-2 with TRBJ2-2, with D tentatively TRBD2 (7 bases). Trimming stripped 5 bases from V and 6 bases from J, with 13 bases between. The germline gives CDR1 SGHTA, CDR2 FQGNSA. CDR3 size: 14 residues. The sequenced CDR3 bases are TGTGCCAGCAGCCAACGGGGGGCAGCCGGGGAG. Amino acid sequence: CASSQRGAAGE. The CDR3 in its entirety is CASSQRGAAGELFF.

CDR3 bases read: TGTGCCAGCCTCCAGGGGACTAATGAAAAA. It specifies CASLQGTNEK. The full CDR3 protein reads CASLQGTNEKLFF. The J gene is TRBJ1-4, the V gene TRBV7-9, with a weak D call TRBD1 (6 bases). The read finishes 3 residues shy of the CDR3 end, and the germline J gene is used to complete it. V lost 8 bases and J lost 2, with 9 bases in between. Germline-derived CDR1 and CDR2 are SEHNR and FQNEAQ (reference sequence). This CDR3 has 13 residues.

Comment on this clone: The read gets to within 3 residues of the CDR3 end, and the germline J gene fills in the rest. The genes are TRBV20-1 and TRBJ2-7; TRBD2 aligns across 11 bases. The CDR3 spans 15 residues. J gave up 6 bases and V 6 bases, and 13 bases lay outside the gene matches. Germline lookup yields CDR1 DFQATT and CDR2 SNEGSKA (reference sequence). The CDR3 here is CSANLAGGPAIEQYF. The CDR3 bases that were read are TGCAGTGCGAACTTAGCGGGAGGGCCGGCAATCGAG.

Concerning this clone: With the read ending 3 residues before the CDR3 end, the germline J gene is used to fill in that end. This chain joins TRBV5-1 and TRBJ2-5; TRBD1 matches 9 bases. The V gene's germline CDR1 is SGHRS and CDR2 YFSETQ. CDR3 length: 14 amino acids. V was clipped by 3 bases and J by 4 bases; unmatched bases: 4. CDR3 protein: CASSYGQGRETQYF. Incomplete CDR3 DNA: TGCGCCAGCAGCTACGGACAGGGGCGAGAGACC.

On this clone itself: The sequenced fragment ends 3 residues before the CDR3 boundary, so the rest is inferred from the germline J gene. The chain employs TRBV2 and TRBJ1-4, with D possibly being TRBD1 (5 bases). The CDR3 is made up of 17 amino acids. Trimming took 8 bases from V and 7 from J, leaving 26 bases between them. Germline values: CDR1 SNHLY, CDR2 FYNNEI. CDR3 DNA (partial): TGTGCCAGCGAAGAGAATCCCGGAGGGGCGCTTGGTGAAAAA. Encoded protein: CASEENPGGALGEK. In full, the CDR3 reads CASEENPGGALGEKLFF.

On this clone itself: The read ends 3 residues shy of where the CDR3 ends; the end is completed using the germline J gene. This chain joins TRBV7-3 and TRBJ1-1; weak D call: TRBD1 (6 bases). Germline V CDR1 and CDR2: SGHTA, FQGTGA. This CDR3 is built from 14 residues. V lost 5 bases to trimming and J lost 6 bases, with 16 bases between them. CDR3 amino acids: CASSPQGGYSEAFF. The part of the CDR3 DNA that was read is TGTGCCAGCAGCCCACAGGGAGGTTATTCTGAA.

Turning to this clone: The read stops 3 residues short of the end of the CDR3; the missing end is completed from the germline J gene. V gene TRBV19 combines with J gene TRBJ1-5; the D gene is possibly TRBD1 (5 bases). CDR1 and CDR2 from the germline V gene are LNHDA and SQIVND (reference sequence). The CDR3 totals 14 residues. Trimming stripped 4 bases from V and 7 bases from J, with 14 bases between. CDR3 DNA (partial): TGTGCCAGTAGTACCTCGGGGGGAGGACAGCCC. This translates into CASSTSGGGQP. The whole CDR3 reads CASSTSGGGQPQHF.

A remark on this clone: The read is 3 residues too short to cover the CDR3 end, so that end is filled in from the germline J gene. Other nucleotide sequences in the sample specify the same CDR3. The chain links TRBV7-9 to TRBJ1-2; TRBD1 is a possible D gene (6 bases). Trimming stripped 5 bases from V and 6 bases from J, with 10 bases between. This CDR3 is built from 12 residues. Germline V gene data show CDR1 as SEHNR and CDR2 as FQNEAQ (reference sequence). This CDR3 is CASSPGGHGYTF. Partial CDR3 DNA: TGTGCCAGCAGCCCGGGGGGGCATGGC.

Details on this clone: The read finishes 3 residues shy of the CDR3 end, and the germline J gene is used to complete it. The genes are TRBV20-1 and TRBJ1-2; 10 bases align to TRBD1. The germline gives CDR1 DFQATT, CDR2 SNEGSKA (reference sequence). This CDR3 is built from 16 residues. The DNA read from the CDR3 is TGCAGTGCGGTAGGGTCCGGGACAGGGGTAGTCCAGGGC. Its translation: CSAVGSGTGVVQG. The complete CDR3 protein is CSAVGSGTGVVQGYTF.

To note about this clone: The CDR3 extends 3 residues past the end of the read, so its final part is completed from the germline J gene. The chain has TRBV30 and TRBJ2-7, with a weak D call TRBD2 (6 bases). This CDR3 comprises 15 residues. V lost 0 bases and J lost 4, with 16 bases in between. Germline loops: CDR1 GTSNPN, CDR2 SVGIG (reference sequence). The sequenced part of the CDR3 DNA is TGTGCCTGGAGTGTCCAACCCGTTGGAGGGTACGAG. Protein sequence: CAWSVQPVGGYE. The entire CDR3 protein is CAWSVQPVGGYEQYF.

As concerns this clone: The sequenced fragment ends 3 residues before the CDR3 boundary, so the rest is inferred from the germline J gene. The chain recombines TRBV7-9 with TRBJ1-2; 9 bases are shared with TRBD1. CDR3 length: 15 residues. Trimming at V came to 3 bases and at J to 7 bases, leaving 9 bases not matched to a gene. The germline gives CDR1 SEHNR, CDR2 FQNEAQ (reference sequence). Here the CDR3 reads CASSLSGTGSGGYTF. Incomplete CDR3 DNA: TGTGCCAGCAGCTTGTCCGGGACAGGGTCTGGTGGC.

Notes on this clone: The DNA ends 3 residues before the CDR3 does, and the rest of the CDR3 is filled in from the germline J gene. This chain links TRBV30 with TRBJ1-2; D is possibly TRBD1 (5 bases). This CDR3 has 15 amino acids. CDR1 GTSNPN and CDR2 SVGIG come from the germline V gene (reference sequence). The V gene lost 0 bases and the J gene lost 2 bases, with 13 bases spanning the gap. The covered CDR3 bases are TGTGCCTGGAGTGTATGGGGCAGCACCAACTATGGC. Its protein is CAWSVWGSTNYG. In full, the CDR3 reads CAWSVWGSTNYGYTF.

Comment on this clone: The CDR3 end is not reached by the read, which stops 3 residues before it; the germline J gene fills it in. This chain connects TRBV13 to TRBJ1-1; TRBD1 matches 8 bases. Germline V gene data show CDR1 as PRHDT and CDR2 as FYEKMQ (reference sequence). Germline trimming cut 5 bases from V and 3 bases from J; bases unmatched to any gene: 8. This CDR3 contains 15 residues. The part of the CDR3 DNA that was read is TGTGCCAGCAGCCCCGGACAGGGAGGGTACACTGAA. Translated, it gives CASSPGQGGYTE. The entire CDR3 protein reads CASSPGQGGYTEAFF.

A word on this clone: The CDR3 end falls 3 residues outside the read, so it is completed with the germline J gene. The chain combines TRBV19 with TRBJ2-1; 11 bases fit TRBD2. Per germline, CDR1 LNHDA and CDR2 SQIVND (reference sequence). V lost 7 bases, J lost 8 bases, and 7 bases stayed unmatched. This CDR3 contains 14 residues. CDR3 DNA (partial): TGTGCCAGTAAGAAGATAGCGGGAGGGTATGAG. This translates into CASKKIAGGYE. The whole CDR3 sequence reads CASKKIAGGYEQFF.